These 20 T cell receptor beta chains were all obtained from the same sample, sequenced in a study of T cell changes during pregnancy in multiple sclerosis. Clones were sequenced by immunoSEQ multiplex PCR, and TCRdb holds only the in-frame ones, with some missing. The sample shows approximately 70,000 clones, under 95% of them seen only once. The source was peripheral blood, collected after pregnancy. The receptors here all came from a female donor with multiple sclerosis, enrolled in a pregnancy study.

This clone was found a few times. The chain has TRBV7-9 and TRBJ1-1; TRBD1 aligns across 9 bases. Germline V CDR1 and CDR2: SEHNR, FQNEAQ (reference sequence). J was trimmed by 4 bases and V by 7 bases; bases with no gene match: 7. The CDR3 covers 14 residues. CDR3 nucleotides: TGTGCCAGCATGTGGGGGACAGGGCTCACTGAAGCTTTCTTT. This codes for CASMWGTGLTEAFF.

V gene TRBV7-9 combines with J gene TRBJ2-5, with D possibly being TRBD1 (5 bases). From germline, CDR1 is SEHNR and CDR2 FQNEAQ (reference sequence). V was trimmed by 1 base and J by 2 bases, leaving 8 bases between them. The CDR3 consists of 14 residues. The DNA for the CDR3 is TGTGCCAGCAGCTTAGGACAGATTCAAGAGACCCAGTACTTC. Translating it yields CASSLGQIQETQYF. Using reference TRBV7-9 and TRBJ2-5 for the parts outside the CDR3, the full variable domain is DTGVSQNPRHKITKRGQNVTFRCDPISEHNRLYWYRQTLGQGPEFLTYFQNEAQLEKSRLLSDRFSAERPKGSFSTLEIQRTEQGDSAMYLCASSLGQIQETQYFGPGTRLLVL.

The sample holds one count of this clone. The chain has TRBV5-1 and TRBJ2-1; TRBD2 agrees at 9 bases. With 0 bases clipped from V and 1 base from J, the junction kept 5 bases outside the gene matches. The CDR3 is made up of 17 amino acids. Germline V gives CDR1 SGHRS, CDR2 YFSETQ. The CDR3, as DNA: TGCGCCAGCAGCTTGGCCCCTCTAGCGGGGTCCTACAATGAGCAGTTCTTC. Its protein is CASSLAPLAGSYNEQFF.

The chain employs TRBV5-1 and TRBJ2-5; TRBD2 might be the D (5 bases). The CDR3 extends over 16 amino acids. From germline, CDR1 is SGHRS and CDR2 YFSETQ. Between the trimmed V and J ends, which lost 2 bases and 2 bases, there was a span of 16 bases. CDR3 loop: CASSFLLGRTQETQYF. DNA for the CDR3: TGCGCCAGCAGCTTCCTACTAGGAAGAACACAAGAGACCCAGTACTTC.

The chain is built from TRBV6-5 and TRBJ2-7, with D tentatively TRBD2 (6 bases). Germline CDR1 is MNHEY and CDR2 is SVGAGI. The CDR3 runs 13 residues. Trimming stripped 2 bases from V and 7 bases from J, with 12 bases between. The CDR3 DNA sequence: TGTGCCAGCAGTTACGGGTCGGCGGGAGAGCAGTACTTC. This translates into CASSYGSAGEQYF.

The V gene is TRBV30, the J gene TRBJ2-5; 8 bases fit TRBD2. Germline assignment: CDR1 GTSNPN and CDR2 SVGIG (reference sequence). This CDR3 spans 15 amino acids. V dropped 2 bases and J dropped 5; count of bases not matched to a gene: 10. CDR3 protein: CAWSLLAGMRETQYF. CDR3 coding DNA: TGTGCCTGGAGTCTGTTAGCGGGGATGAGGGAGACCCAGTACTTC.

This chain joins TRBV10-2 and TRBJ2-3; TRBD2 is a possible D gene (7 bases). Germline V gene data show CDR1 as WSHSY and CDR2 as SAAADI. Trimming stripped 5 bases from V and 1 base from J, with 16 bases between. This CDR3 spans 16 amino acids. The CDR3 DNA sequence: TGCGCCAGCAGTACCTTACAGGGAGGGGGCACAGATACGCAGTATTTT. Protein product: CASSTLQGGGTDTQYF.

The J gene is TRBJ1-1, the V gene TRBV25-1; D is perhaps TRBD1 (6 bases). Trimming left V 3 bases short and J 7 bases short, with 15 bases between. Germline V CDR1 and CDR2: MGHDK, SYGVNS. The CDR3 totals 14 residues. The CDR3 nucleotides are TGTGCCAGCAGTGATCCAGGGGTTGCGAGTGAAGCTTTCTTT. Its protein is CASSDPGVASEAFF.

The chain recombines TRBV11-2 with TRBJ2-2; 8 nucleotides align to TRBD2. J lost 0 bases, V lost 5 bases, and 5 bases had no gene match. The CDR3 is 16 residues long. Germline lookup yields CDR1 SGHAT and CDR2 FQNNGV. The CDR3 DNA follows: TGTGCCAGCAGCGTCAGCGGGAGATCGAACACCGGGGAGCTGTTTTTT. Translating it yields CASSVSGRSNTGELFF.

V usage is TRBV5-1 and J usage is TRBJ2-1; 13 bases match TRBD2. The CDR3 contains 16 residues. CDR1 is SGHRS, CDR2 YFSETQ, per germline. Unmatched junction bases numbered 8, after V lost 2 bases and J lost 9 bases. The CDR3 loop is CASSFPRTSGRSEQFF. For the CDR3, the DNA is TGCGCCAGCAGCTTCCCCAGGACTAGCGGGAGAAGTGAGCAGTTCTTC.

The gene calls are TRBV5-6 and TRBJ1-4; D might be TRBD1 (6 bases). Germline V gives CDR1 SGHDT, CDR2 YYEEEE. The V and J ends lost 1 base and 8 bases respectively, with 15 bases between them. This CDR3 has 15 residues. The CDR3 DNA follows: TGTGCCAGCAGCTTGTTCAGGGGCTCAGGAGAAAAACTGTTTTTT. This gives the protein CASSLFRGSGEKLFF.

The chain uses TRBV11-2 and TRBJ2-1; 7 bases line up with TRBD2. The CDR3 is 15 amino acids. V gave up 1 base and J gave up 3 bases; unmatched junction bases: 3. Germline V gives CDR1 SGHAT, CDR2 FQNNGV. The CDR3 DNA is TGTGCCAGCAGCTTAGGAATAGCGGGCTACAATGAGCAGTTCTTC. Its translation: CASSLGIAGYNEQFF.

This chain links TRBV29-1 with TRBJ2-7, with a weak D call TRBD1 (7 bases). CDR1 is SQVTM, CDR2 ANQGSEA, per germline. The V gene lost 6 bases and the J gene lost 7 bases, with 16 bases spanning the gap. CDR3 length equals 12 residues. CDR3 sequence (DNA): TGCAGCGTGTATGCAGGGGGGCAAGAGCAGTACTTC. Its protein is CSVYAGGQEQYF.

This clone was seen ten or more times. The chain couples TRBV6-6 to TRBJ2-2; 8 nucleotides match TRBD2. The CDR3 totals 12 residues. CDR1 is MNHNY and CDR2 is SVGAGI in the germline V gene (reference sequence). J was trimmed by 7 bases and V by 6 bases; bases with no gene match: 1. This chain's CDR3 is CASSREGGELFF. DNA for the CDR3: TGTGCCAGCAGCCGGGAGGGCGGGGAGCTGTTTTTT.

CDR3 amino acids: CASSDEGGSYNEQFF. The CDR3 DNA sequence: TGTGCCAGCAGCGACGAGGGTGGGTCCTACAATGAGCAGTTCTTC. The V gene is TRBV5-5, the J gene TRBJ2-1; a possible D gene is TRBD2 (5 bases). The CDR3 is made up of 15 amino acids. From germline, CDR1 is SGHKS and CDR2 YYEKEE (reference sequence). Trimming stripped 4 bases from V and 1 base from J, with 12 bases between.

This sequence joins TRBV18 and TRBJ1-2, with D hard to call. This CDR3 has 15 residues. The V gene lost 5 bases and the J gene lost 0 bases, with 13 bases spanning the gap. From germline, CDR1 is KGHSH and CDR2 LQKENI. DNA of the CDR3: TGTGCCAGCTCAGAGGGTAGAACGGCTAACTATGGCTACACCTTC. Protein product: CASSEGRTANYGYTF.

The V and J genes are TRBV5-1 and TRBJ1-4; tentatively, D is TRBD1 (6 bases). The V gene lost 4 bases and the J gene lost 0 bases, with 10 bases spanning the gap. The CDR3 runs 15 residues. Germline CDR1 is SGHRS and CDR2 is YFSETQ. CDR3 sequence reads: CASSPTGSTNEKLFF. The CDR3 DNA reads as TGCGCCAGCAGCCCAACAGGGTCAACTAATGAAAAACTGTTTTTT.

This clone has a single count. This chain joins TRBV5-1 and TRBJ1-3; the D is unclear. Germline CDR1 reads SGHRS; CDR2 reads YFSETQ. This CDR3 has 14 residues. The V end was cut by 4 bases, the J end by 1 base, with 9 bases between. CDR3: CASSPRSSGNTIYF. In DNA form, the CDR3 reads TGCGCCAGCAGCCCTAGATCTTCTGGAAACACCATATATTTT.

This clone has only one observation. The chain combines TRBV10-3 with TRBJ1-4; possibly TRBD1 for D (6 bases). CDR3 length: 14 amino acids. Trimming took 2 bases from V and 4 from J, leaving 8 bases between them. Germline V gene sequence: CDR1 ENHRY, CDR2 SYGVKD. Here the CDR3 DNA reads TGTGCCATCAGTGAGAACAGGGATAATGAAAAACTGTTTTTT. Encoded protein: CAISENRDNEKLFF.

This rearrangement joins TRBV28 to TRBJ1-5, with 7 bases matching TRBD1. With V trimmed by 7 bases and J by 7 bases, 19 bases remained unmatched. Germline assignment: CDR1 MDHEN and CDR2 SYDVKM. The CDR3 contains 17 residues. CDR3 region: CASIQEEDSIGGQPQHF. The CDR3 DNA reads TGTGCCAGCATACAAGAGGAGGACAGCATAGGGGGCCAGCCCCAGCATTTT.